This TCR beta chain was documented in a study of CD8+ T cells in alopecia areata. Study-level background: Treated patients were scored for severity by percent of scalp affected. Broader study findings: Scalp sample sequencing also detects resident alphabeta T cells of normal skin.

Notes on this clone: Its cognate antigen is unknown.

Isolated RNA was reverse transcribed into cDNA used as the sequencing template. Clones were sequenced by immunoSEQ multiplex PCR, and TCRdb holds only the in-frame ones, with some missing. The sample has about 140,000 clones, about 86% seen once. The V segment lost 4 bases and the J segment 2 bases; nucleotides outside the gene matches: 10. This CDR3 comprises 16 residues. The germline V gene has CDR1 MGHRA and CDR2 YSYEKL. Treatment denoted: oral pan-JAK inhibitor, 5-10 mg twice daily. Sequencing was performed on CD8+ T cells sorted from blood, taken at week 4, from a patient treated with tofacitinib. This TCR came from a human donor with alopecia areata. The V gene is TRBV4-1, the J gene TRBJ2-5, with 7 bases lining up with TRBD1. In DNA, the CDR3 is TGCGCCAGCAGCCTCAAACAGGGGCGAAGTCAAGAGACCCAGTACTTC. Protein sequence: CASSLKQGRSQETQYF.